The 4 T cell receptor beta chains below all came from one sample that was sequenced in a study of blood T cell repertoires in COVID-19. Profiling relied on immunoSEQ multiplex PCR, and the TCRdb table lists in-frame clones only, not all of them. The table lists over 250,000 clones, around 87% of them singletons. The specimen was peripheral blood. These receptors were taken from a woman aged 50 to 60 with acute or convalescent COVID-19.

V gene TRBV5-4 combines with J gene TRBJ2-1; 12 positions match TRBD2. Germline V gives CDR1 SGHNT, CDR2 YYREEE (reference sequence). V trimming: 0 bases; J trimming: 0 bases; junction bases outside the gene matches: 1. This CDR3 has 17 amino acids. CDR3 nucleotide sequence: TGTGCCAGCAGCTTGGAACTAGCGGGAGGCTCCTACAATGAGCAGTTCTTC. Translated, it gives CASSLELAGGSYNEQFF.

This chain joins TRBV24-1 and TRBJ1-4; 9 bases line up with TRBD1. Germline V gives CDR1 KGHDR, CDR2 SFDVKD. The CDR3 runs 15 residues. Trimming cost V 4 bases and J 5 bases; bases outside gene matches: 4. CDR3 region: CATSDPGTGNEKLFF. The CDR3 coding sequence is TGTGCCACCAGTGACCCCGGGACAGGGAATGAAAAACTGTTTTTT.

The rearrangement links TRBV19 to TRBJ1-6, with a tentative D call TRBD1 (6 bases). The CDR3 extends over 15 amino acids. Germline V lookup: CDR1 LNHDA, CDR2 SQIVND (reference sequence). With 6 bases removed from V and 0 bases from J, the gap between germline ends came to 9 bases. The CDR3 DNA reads TGTGCCAGTAGGACAGGCCGCTCCTATAATTCACCCCTCCACTTT. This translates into CASRTGRSYNSPLHF.

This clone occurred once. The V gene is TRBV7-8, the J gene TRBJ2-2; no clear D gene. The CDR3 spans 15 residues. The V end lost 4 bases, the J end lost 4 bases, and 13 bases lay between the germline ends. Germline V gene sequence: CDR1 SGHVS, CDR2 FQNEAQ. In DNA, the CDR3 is TGTGCCAGCAGCTCCCCGCTACGTACCACCGGGGAGCTGTTTTTT. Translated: CASSSPLRTTGELFF.